This entry lists 30 T cell receptor beta chains sequenced from one sample in a study of blood T cell repertoires in COVID-19. The data were produced by immunoSEQ multiplex PCR, yet TCRdb's version contains in-frame clones alone and is incomplete. This sample yields roughly 330,000 clones, of which approximately 88% are seen a single time; approximately 10% belongs to the top ten. Sequencing was performed on peripheral blood. These receptors were obtained from a man aged 30-40 years with COVID-19, enrolled during active disease.

V is TRBV6-5 and J is TRBJ1-4; D not resolved. The CDR3 totals 16 residues. Germline V gene sequence: CDR1 MNHEY, CDR2 SVGAGI. V shed 2 bases and J shed 8 bases, with 18 bases lying between them. The CDR3 nucleotides read TGTGCCAGCAGTTACCGTTTGTCCATCCATGCGGAAAAACTGTTTTTT. Translated: CASSYRLSIHAEKLFF.

The chain is built from TRBV7-9 and TRBJ2-5, with D perhaps matching TRBD2 (6 bases). The CDR3 sequence is 14 residues long. Germline loops: CDR1 SEHNR, CDR2 FQNEAQ (reference sequence). Trimming took 1 base from V and 5 from J, leaving 11 bases between them. The chain's CDR3 is CASSLVRGTETQYF. CDR3 coding DNA: TGTGCCAGCAGCTTAGTGCGGGGAACCGAGACCCAGTACTTC. The full variable domain, completed using reference TRBV7-9 and TRBJ2-5, is DTGVSQNPRHKITKRGQNVTFRCDPISEHNRLYWYRQTLGQGPEFLTYFQNEAQLEKSRLLSDRFSAERPKGSFSTLEIQRTEQGDSAMYLCASSLVRGTETQYFGPGTRLLVL.

The chain uses TRBV6-8 and TRBJ1-5, with D uncertain. The CDR3 consists of 18 residues. The V end was cut by 2 bases, the J end by 7 bases, with 24 bases between. Germline-derived CDR1 and CDR2 are MNHGY and SAAAGT. The DNA for the CDR3 is TGTGCCAGCAGTTACGCCAACCCGGGAGCCGGGCTGGTCCAGCCCCAGCATTTT. Protein: CASSYANPGAGLVQPQHF.

The chain combines TRBV5-1 with TRBJ2-5; no clear D gene. Germline V CDR1 and CDR2: SGHRS, YFSETQ. The CDR3 runs 15 residues. Trimming pared 6 bases from V and 2 bases from J, leaving 17 bases between. The CDR3 DNA follows: TGCGCCAGCAAATCACAGCTGTCATTACAAGAGACCCAGTACTTC. Amino acids: CASKSQLSLQETQYF.

This chain links TRBV4-3 with TRBJ2-1; 10 positions agree with TRBD2. CDR1 is LGHNA and CDR2 is YSLEER in the germline V gene. The CDR3 covers 15 residues. The junction had 5 bases not matched to a gene; V was cut back by 1 base and J by 8 bases. As DNA, the CDR3 is TGCGCCAGCAGCCAAGGGTGGACTAGCGGCTATGAGCAGTTCTTC. It codes for CASSQGWTSGYEQFF.

The CDR3 spells CASIETPPEGDGFINEQFF. The CDR3 nucleotides are TGTGCCAGCATCGAAACACCCCCCGAGGGGGACGGATTCATAAATGAGCAGTTCTTC. The chain is built from TRBV21-1 and TRBJ2-1; the table calls TRBD1, which could not be checked here. TRBV21-1 corresponds to a pseudogene. The CDR3 runs to 19 residues.

The CDR3 nucleotides are TGTGCCAGCAGCTCCTTTCCTAGCGGATACACAGATACGCAGTATTTT. Translation gives CASSSFPSGYTDTQYF. The rearrangement links TRBV7-2 to TRBJ2-3; 7 nucleotides agree with TRBD2. The germline V gene encodes CDR1 SGHTA and CDR2 FQGNSA. This CDR3 region has 16 residues. With 4 bases clipped from V and 2 bases from J, the junction kept 9 bases outside the gene matches.

This clone was counted between two and nine times. The chain joins TRBV30 to TRBJ2-1, with 8 nucleotides matching TRBD2. V lost 1 base and J lost 2; bases outside the gene matches: 7. The CDR3 sequence is 16 residues long. From germline, CDR1 is GTSNPN and CDR2 SVGIG (reference sequence). The CDR3 spells CAWSGRAGAAYNEQFF. CDR3 sequence (DNA): TGTGCCTGGAGTGGGAGAGCGGGAGCCGCCTACAATGAGCAGTTCTTC.

The CDR3 DNA follows: TGTGCCAGCGTTCGGACAGGGTGGAGGAATTCACCCCTCCACTTT. Its protein product is CASVRTGWRNSPLHF. The chain couples TRBV6-5 to TRBJ1-6; 8 bases line up with TRBD1. CDR1 MNHEY and CDR2 SVGAGI come from the germline V gene. The CDR3 is 15 residues long. The V and J ends lost 8 bases and 7 bases, in that order; junction bases with no gene match: 10.

CDR3 amino acids: CASSMAERGGEFSGNTIYF. CDR3 in DNA: TGTGCCAGTAGTATGGCCGAACGAGGGGGCGAATTCTCTGGAAACACCATATATTTT. The rearrangement uses TRBV19 and TRBJ1-3; 7 nucleotides align to TRBD1. The germline V gene encodes CDR1 LNHDA and CDR2 SQIVND (reference sequence). The CDR3 length is 19 residues. With V trimmed by 3 bases and J by 0 bases, 14 bases remained unmatched. The full variable domain, in which reference TRBV19 and TRBJ1-3 provide the parts outside the CDR3, is DGGITQSPKYLFRKEGQNVTLSCEQNLNHDAMYWYRQDPGQGLRLIYYSQIVNDFQKGDIAEGYSVSREKKESFPLTVTSAQKNPTAFYLCASSMAERGGEFSGNTIYFGEGSWLTVV.

For the CDR3, the DNA is TGTGCCACCAGGACTCGGACAGGGAGTGATGAGCAGTTCTTC. Translation: CATRTRTGSDEQFF. The chain is built from TRBV24-1 and TRBJ2-1, with 8 bases that match TRBD1. J lost 8 bases, V lost 7 bases, and 9 bases had no gene match. Germline V gene lookup returns CDR1 KGHDR and CDR2 SFDVKD. This CDR3 is 14 amino acids long.

The rearrangement links TRBV5-4 to TRBJ2-7; 12 bases align to TRBD1. The CDR3 contains 16 residues. Unmatched junction bases numbered 9, after V lost 5 bases and J lost 3 bases. Germline CDR1 SGHNT, CDR2 YYREEE (reference sequence). CDR3 protein: CASRPGGTGGFYEQYF. The CDR3 DNA reads as TGTGCCAGCAGACCTGGTGGGACAGGGGGCTTCTACGAGCAGTACTTC. The full variable domain, with the rest looked up from reference TRBV5-4 and TRBJ2-7, is ETGVTQSPTHLIKTRGQQVTLRCSSQSGHNTVSWYQQALGQGPQFIFQYYREEENGRGNFPPRFSGLQFPNYSSELNVNALELDDSALYLCASRPGGTGGFYEQYFGPGTRLTVT.

The chain carries TRBV7-9 and TRBJ1-2, with D tentatively TRBD1 (6 bases). This CDR3 spans 14 amino acids. Trimming pared 6 bases from V and 4 bases from J, leaving 15 bases between. The germline V gene has CDR1 SEHNR and CDR2 FQNEAQ (reference sequence). The CDR3 sequence is CASRSGTPLYGYTF. The CDR3 nucleotides are TGTGCCAGCAGGAGCGGGACACCTCTCTATGGCTACACCTTC.

V gene TRBV7-2 combines with J gene TRBJ1-4; D is unresolved. V lost 2 bases and J lost 2, with 18 bases in between. Germline CDR1 is SGHTA and CDR2 is FQGNSA. This CDR3 is 18 amino acids long. The CDR3 protein is CASSLSPGVIDTNEKLFF. For the CDR3, the DNA is TGTGCCAGCAGCTTAAGCCCCGGGGTGATCGACACTAATGAAAAACTGTTTTTT.

This chain links TRBV11-3 with TRBJ2-3, with a tentative D call TRBD1 (6 bases). The CDR3 loop spans 15 amino acids. Germline-derived CDR1 and CDR2 are SGHNT and YENEEA. V was pared by 5 bases and J by 0 bases, with 12 bases between. The CDR3 bases are TGTGCCAGCAGCCCGGGACAATTAAGCACAGATACGCAGTATTTT. This encodes CASSPGQLSTDTQYF.

The chain has TRBV12-3 or TRBV12-4 and TRBJ1-1, with 12 bases fitting TRBD1. The CDR3 runs 13 residues. J gave up 11 bases and V 5 bases, and 6 bases lay outside the gene matches. The CDR3 region has the DNA TGTGCCAGCAGTCTGGGGACAGGGGGCATGGCTTTCTTT. Translation gives CASSLGTGGMAFF.

The chain is built from TRBV6-2 or TRBV6-3 and TRBJ2-7; D might be TRBD2 (7 bases). V gave up 5 bases and J gave up 0 bases, with 17 bases separating them. The germline CDR1 and CDR2 sequences are MNHEY and SVGEGT. This CDR3 region has 16 residues. The CDR3 reads CASSRAGASGSYEQYF. The CDR3 DNA follows: TGTGCCAGCAGTAGGGCAGGGGCTAGCGGCTCCTACGAGCAGTACTTC.

The chain links TRBV6-5 to TRBJ2-5; TRBD1 matches 7 bases. The J segment lost 2 bases and the V segment lost 2 bases, leaving 5 bases of the junction unmatched. Germline CDR1 reads MNHEY; CDR2 reads SVGAGI. The CDR3 is 15 residues long. CDR3 amino acids: CASSYEGAAQETQYF. The CDR3 region has the DNA TGTGCCAGCAGTTACGAGGGGGCTGCTCAAGAGACCCAGTACTTC.

This chain joins TRBV18 and TRBJ1-1; D call uncertain. The CDR3 totals 14 residues. V was shortened by 0 bases and J by 3 bases, with 8 bases between the two germline ends. CDR1 and CDR2 from the germline V gene are KGHSH and LQKENI. This CDR3 reads CASSPPSVDTEAFF. CDR3 bases: TGTGCCAGCTCACCACCGTCGGTTGACACTGAAGCTTTCTTT.

This clone was found once. The gene calls are TRBV27 and TRBJ1-2, with 9 bases matching TRBD1. CDR1 MNHEY and CDR2 SMNVEV come from the germline V gene (reference sequence). This CDR3 has 16 residues. V trimming: 5 bases; J trimming: 5 bases; junction bases outside the gene matches: 12. The CDR3 DNA reads as TGTGCCAGCAGTCCCCTTCCCGGGACAGGGCTATATGGCTACACCTTC. Protein: CASSPLPGTGLYGYTF.

The CDR3 region has the DNA TGTGCCAGTAGCGGAGCCGCGGGGGAAGCTTTCTTT. It is translated as CASSGAAGEAFF. This chain uses TRBV19 with TRBJ1-1, with D uncertain. This CDR3 is built from 12 residues. Germline CDR1 LNHDA, CDR2 SQIVND (reference sequence). With 6 bases removed from V and 8 bases from J, the gap between germline ends came to 13 bases. The full variable domain, rest sourced from reference TRBV19 and TRBJ1-1, is DGGITQSPKYLFRKEGQNVTLSCEQNLNHDAMYWYRQDPGQGLRLIYYSQIVNDFQKGDIAEGYSVSREKKESFPLTVTSAQKNPTAFYLCASSGAAGEAFFGQGTRLTVV.

This chain links TRBV10-3 with TRBJ2-5; tentative D call: TRBD1 (5 bases). V was clipped by 0 bases and J by 2 bases, with 13 bases between them. This CDR3 region has 16 residues. Per the germline V gene, CDR1 is ENHRY and CDR2 is SYGVKD. Here the CDR3 DNA reads TGTGCCATCAGTGAGTCGCAGACAGCAATTCAAGAGACCCAGTACTTC. The encoded protein is CAISESQTAIQETQYF.

J is TRBJ2-7 and V is TRBV28, with 12 nucleotides matching TRBD1. Germline V gene sequence: CDR1 MDHEN, CDR2 SYDVKM. J gave up 5 bases and V 5 bases, and 10 bases lay outside the gene matches. The CDR3 spans 16 residues. CDR3 bases: TGTGCCAGCAGTGCACCCCCGGGACAGGGGGCGGACGAGCAGTACTTC. Its translation: CASSAPPGQGADEQYF.

The chain joins TRBV29-1 to TRBJ2-7; perhaps TRBD1 as D (5 bases). The CDR3 covers 13 residues. V was clipped by 3 bases and J by 3 bases, with 12 bases between them. Germline V gene data show CDR1 as SQVTM and CDR2 as ANQGSEA. CDR3: CSVELLQDYEQYF. The CDR3 DNA sequence: TGCAGCGTTGAGCTTCTACAGGACTACGAGCAGTACTTC.

The J gene is TRBJ1-1, the V gene TRBV5-1; 10 bases line up with TRBD1. Germline trimming cut 6 bases from V and 6 bases from J; bases unmatched to any gene: 11. The CDR3 covers 15 residues. CDR1 is SGHRS and CDR2 is YFSETQ in the germline V gene. The CDR3 sequence: CASTRTGGAPSEAFF. The CDR3 DNA sequence: TGCGCCAGCACGAGGACAGGGGGAGCGCCGTCTGAAGCTTTCTTT.

The chain uses TRBV18 and TRBJ2-5; the match to TRBD2 covers 8 bases. With 3 bases clipped from V and 1 base from J, the junction kept 10 bases outside the gene matches. The CDR3 is 17 residues long. Germline lookup yields CDR1 KGHSH and CDR2 LQKENI. The CDR3 region is CASSPGWIAGSQETQYF. CDR3 DNA: TGTGCCAGCTCACCGGGCTGGATAGCGGGATCCCAAGAGACCCAGTACTTC.

This chain links TRBV7-2 with TRBJ2-5; a possible D gene is TRBD2 (5 bases). The V and J ends lost 5 bases and 8 bases respectively, with 15 bases between them. This CDR3 has 13 residues. Germline CDR1 is SGHTA and CDR2 is FQGNSA. The CDR3 nucleotides are TGTGCCAGCAGCGCTGACTACCAAGGTACCCAGTACTTC. The encoded protein is CASSADYQGTQYF.

The genes are TRBV10-3 and TRBJ2-2; no reliable D call. The CDR3 is 12 residues long. Germline CDR1 is ENHRY and CDR2 is SYGVKD. V was clipped by 2 bases and J by 7 bases, with 5 bases between them. The CDR3 spells CAISEKRGELFF. The CDR3 DNA is TGTGCCATCAGTGAGAAGCGCGGGGAGCTGTTTTTT.

This chain joins TRBV6-2 or TRBV6-3 and TRBJ2-7; TRBD1 is a possible D gene (6 bases). V was shortened by 0 bases and J by 0 bases, with 15 bases between the two germline ends. In germline, CDR1 is MNHEY, CDR2 SVGEGT. This CDR3 is built from 17 residues. CDR3 bases: TGTGCCAGCAGTTACTCGAAGGACAGTCCGTACTCCTACGAGCAGTACTTC. Translated, it gives CASSYSKDSPYSYEQYF.

The chain recombines TRBV7-2 with TRBJ2-2, with a tentative D call TRBD1 (6 bases). The CDR3 loop spans 14 amino acids. V was cut by 6 bases and J by 0 bases, with 8 bases left in between. Germline V gene data show CDR1 as SGHTA and CDR2 as FQGNSA. This chain's CDR3 is CASRQGPNTGELFF. CDR3 coding DNA: TGTGCCAGCAGACAGGGCCCGAACACCGGGGAGCTGTTTTTT. The whole variable domain, filled in from reference TRBV7-2 and TRBJ2-2, reads GAGVSQSPSNKVTEKGKDVELRCDPISGHTALYWYRQSLGQGLEFLIYFQGNSAPDKSGLPSDRFSAERTGGSVSTLTIQRTQQEDSAVYLCASRQGPNTGELFFGEGSRLTVL.